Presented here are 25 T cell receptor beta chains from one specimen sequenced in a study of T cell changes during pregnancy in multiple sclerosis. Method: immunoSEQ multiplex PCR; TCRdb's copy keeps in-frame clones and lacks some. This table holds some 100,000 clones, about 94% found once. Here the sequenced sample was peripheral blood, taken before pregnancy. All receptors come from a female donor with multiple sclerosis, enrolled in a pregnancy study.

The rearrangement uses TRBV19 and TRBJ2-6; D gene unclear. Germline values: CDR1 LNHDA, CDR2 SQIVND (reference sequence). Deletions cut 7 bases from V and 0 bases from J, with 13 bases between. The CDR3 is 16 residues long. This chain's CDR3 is CASTGDVSSGANVLTF. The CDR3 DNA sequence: TGTGCCAGTACCGGAGACGTTAGCTCTGGGGCCAACGTCCTGACTTTC.

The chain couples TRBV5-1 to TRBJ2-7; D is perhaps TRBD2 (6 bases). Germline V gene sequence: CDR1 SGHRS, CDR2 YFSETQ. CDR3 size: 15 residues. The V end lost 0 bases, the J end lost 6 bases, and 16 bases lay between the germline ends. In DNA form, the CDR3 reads TGCGCCAGCAGCTTGGTATCGGGGGTCCTTGCCGAGCAGTACTTC. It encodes CASSLVSGVLAEQYF.

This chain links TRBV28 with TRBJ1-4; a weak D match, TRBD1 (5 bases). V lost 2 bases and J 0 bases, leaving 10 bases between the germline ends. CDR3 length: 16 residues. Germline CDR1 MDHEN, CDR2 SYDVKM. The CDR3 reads CASSLRGGATNEKLFF. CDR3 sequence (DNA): TGTGCCAGCAGTTTACGGGGGGGTGCAACTAATGAAAAACTGTTTTTT.

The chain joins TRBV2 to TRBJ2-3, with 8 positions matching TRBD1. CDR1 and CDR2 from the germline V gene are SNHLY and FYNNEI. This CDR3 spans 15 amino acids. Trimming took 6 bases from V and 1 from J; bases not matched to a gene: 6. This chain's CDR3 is CASSPGGAGTDTQYF. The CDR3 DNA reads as TGTGCCAGCAGCCCAGGGGGCGCCGGCACAGATACGCAGTATTTT.

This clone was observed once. The CDR3 DNA sequence: TGTGCCACCGCCTCCCCGACTAGTCTCTACTTC. As protein: CATASPTSLYF. The chain joins TRBV6-6 to TRBJ2-7; a weak D match, TRBD2 (6 bases). The CDR3 runs to 11 residues. Trimming left V 10 bases short and J 13 bases short, with 20 bases between. The germline V gene encodes CDR1 MNHNY and CDR2 SVGAGI (reference sequence).

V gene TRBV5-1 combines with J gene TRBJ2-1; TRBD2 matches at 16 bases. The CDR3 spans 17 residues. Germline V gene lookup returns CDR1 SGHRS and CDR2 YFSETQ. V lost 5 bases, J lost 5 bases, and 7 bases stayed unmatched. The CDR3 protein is CASSSGTSGRGHNEQFF. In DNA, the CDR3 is TGCGCCAGCAGTAGCGGGACTAGCGGGAGGGGCCACAATGAGCAGTTCTTC.

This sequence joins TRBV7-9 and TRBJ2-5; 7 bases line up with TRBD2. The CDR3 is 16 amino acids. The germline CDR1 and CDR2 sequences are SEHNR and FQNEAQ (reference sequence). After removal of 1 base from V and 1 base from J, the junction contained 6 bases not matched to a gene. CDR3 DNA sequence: TGTGCCAGCAGCTTAGTAAGAGGGAGGGTCCAAGAGACCCAGTACTTC. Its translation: CASSLVRGRVQETQYF.

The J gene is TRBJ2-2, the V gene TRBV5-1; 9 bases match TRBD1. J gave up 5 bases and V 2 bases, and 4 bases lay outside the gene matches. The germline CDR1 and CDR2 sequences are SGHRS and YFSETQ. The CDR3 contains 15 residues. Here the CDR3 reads CASSFTGGLTGELFF. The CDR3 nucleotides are TGCGCCAGCAGCTTTACAGGGGGCTTAACCGGGGAGCTGTTTTTT.

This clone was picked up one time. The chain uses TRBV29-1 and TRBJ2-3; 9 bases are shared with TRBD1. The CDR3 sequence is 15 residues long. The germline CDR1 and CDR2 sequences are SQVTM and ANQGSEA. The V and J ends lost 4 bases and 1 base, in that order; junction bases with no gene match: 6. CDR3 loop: CSVAWTGARTDTQYF. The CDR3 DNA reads TGCAGCGTTGCGTGGACAGGGGCTCGCACAGATACGCAGTATTTT.

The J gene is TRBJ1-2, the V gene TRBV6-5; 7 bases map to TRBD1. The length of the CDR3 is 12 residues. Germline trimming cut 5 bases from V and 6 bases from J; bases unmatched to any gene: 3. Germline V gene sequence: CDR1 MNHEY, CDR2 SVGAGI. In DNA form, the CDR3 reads TGTGCCAGCAGTCGAGGGGGCGATGGCTACACCTTC. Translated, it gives CASSRGGDGYTF.

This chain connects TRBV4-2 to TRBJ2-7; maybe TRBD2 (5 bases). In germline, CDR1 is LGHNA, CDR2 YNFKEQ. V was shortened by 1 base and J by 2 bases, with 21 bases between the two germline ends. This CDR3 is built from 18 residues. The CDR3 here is CASSQVGLGSGGAYEQYF. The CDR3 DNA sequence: TGTGCCAGCAGCCAAGTTGGCCTGGGCAGCGGAGGTGCCTACGAGCAGTACTTC.

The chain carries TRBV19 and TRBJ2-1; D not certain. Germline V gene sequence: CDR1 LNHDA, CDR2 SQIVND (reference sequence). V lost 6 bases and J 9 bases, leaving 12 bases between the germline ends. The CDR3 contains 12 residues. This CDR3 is CASSPDTSEQFF. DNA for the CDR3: TGTGCCAGTAGCCCTGACACCTCTGAGCAGTTCTTC.

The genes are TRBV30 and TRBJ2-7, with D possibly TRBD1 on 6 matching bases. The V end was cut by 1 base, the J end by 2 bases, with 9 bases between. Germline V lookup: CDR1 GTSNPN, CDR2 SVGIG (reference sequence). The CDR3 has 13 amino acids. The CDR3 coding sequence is TGTGCCTGGAGTGATCAGGGGCCCTACGAGCAGTACTTC. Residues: CAWSDQGPYEQYF.

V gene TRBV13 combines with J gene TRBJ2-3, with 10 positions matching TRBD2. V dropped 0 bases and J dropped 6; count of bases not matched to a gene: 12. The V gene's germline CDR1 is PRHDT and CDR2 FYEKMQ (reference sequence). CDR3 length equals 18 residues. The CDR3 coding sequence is TGTGCCAGCAGCTTAGGCCTAAGAGCGGGAGGGCCCACTGATACGCAGTATTTT. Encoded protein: CASSLGLRAGGPTDTQYF.

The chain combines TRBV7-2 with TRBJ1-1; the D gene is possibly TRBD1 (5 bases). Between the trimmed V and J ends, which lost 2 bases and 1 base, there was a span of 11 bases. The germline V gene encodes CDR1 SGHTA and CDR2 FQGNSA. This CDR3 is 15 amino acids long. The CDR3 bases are TGTGCCAGCAGCTTAATCGCAGGGAAGAACACTGAAGCTTTCTTT. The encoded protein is CASSLIAGKNTEAFF.

CDR3 sequence reads: CASSLVPQGVPDTQYF. CDR3 DNA: TGCGCCAGCAGCTTGGTACCGCAGGGTGTCCCAGATACGCAGTATTTT. V is TRBV5-1 and J is TRBJ2-3; tentative D call: TRBD1 (5 bases). Germline-derived CDR1 and CDR2 are SGHRS and YFSETQ. The CDR3 loop spans 16 amino acids. V lost 0 bases, J lost 4 bases, and 15 bases lay in between. Looking up the rest from reference TRBV5-1 and TRBJ2-3 gives the full variable domain: KAGVTQTPRYLIKTRGQQVTLSCSPISGHRSVSWYQQTPGQGLQFLFEYFSETQRNKGNFPGRFSGRQFSNSRSEMNVSTLELGDSALYLCASSLVPQGVPDTQYFGPGTRLTVL.

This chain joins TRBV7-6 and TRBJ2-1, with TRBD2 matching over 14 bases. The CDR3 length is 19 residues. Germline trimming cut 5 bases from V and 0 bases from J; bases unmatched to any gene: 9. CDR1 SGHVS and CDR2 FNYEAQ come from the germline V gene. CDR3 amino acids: CASSLGLAGVGSSYNEQFF. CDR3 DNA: TGTGCCAGCAGCCTGGGACTAGCGGGAGTCGGAAGCTCCTACAATGAGCAGTTCTTC.

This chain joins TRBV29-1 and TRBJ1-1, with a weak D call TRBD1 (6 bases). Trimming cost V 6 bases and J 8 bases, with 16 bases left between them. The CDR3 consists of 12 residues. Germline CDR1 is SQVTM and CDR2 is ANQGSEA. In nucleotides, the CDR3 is TGCAGCGTGGGTCAAGGGGGGGTCGAAGCTTTCTTT. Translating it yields CSVGQGGVEAFF.

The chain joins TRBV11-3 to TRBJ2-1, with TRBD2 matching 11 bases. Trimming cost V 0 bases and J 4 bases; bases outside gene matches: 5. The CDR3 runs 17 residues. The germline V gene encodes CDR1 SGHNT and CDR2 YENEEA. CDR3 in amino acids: CASSLDRGTSGYNEQFF. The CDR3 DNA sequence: TGTGCCAGCAGCTTAGATCGAGGGACTAGCGGATACAATGAGCAGTTCTTC.

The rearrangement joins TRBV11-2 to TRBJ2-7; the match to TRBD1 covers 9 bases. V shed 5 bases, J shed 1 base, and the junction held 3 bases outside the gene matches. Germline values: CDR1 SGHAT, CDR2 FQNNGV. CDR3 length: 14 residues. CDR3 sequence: CASSPGTGSYEQYF. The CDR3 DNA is TGTGCCAGCAGCCCCGGGACAGGGTCCTACGAGCAGTACTTC.

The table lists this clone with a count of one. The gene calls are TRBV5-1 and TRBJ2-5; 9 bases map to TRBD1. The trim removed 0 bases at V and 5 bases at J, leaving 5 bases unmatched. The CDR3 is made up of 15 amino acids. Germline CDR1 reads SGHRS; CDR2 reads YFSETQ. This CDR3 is CASSLAGTGRETQYF. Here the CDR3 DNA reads TGCGCCAGCAGCTTGGCCGGGACAGGGCGGGAGACCCAGTACTTC.

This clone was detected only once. The CDR3: CSADFRGLAFF. CDR3 nucleotides: TGCAGTGCTGATTTCAGGGGGCTGGCTTTCTTT. The chain carries TRBV20-1 and TRBJ1-1; 8 nucleotides match TRBD1. The germline V gene encodes CDR1 DFQATT and CDR2 SNEGSKA (reference sequence). V trimming: 5 bases; J trimming: 11 bases; junction bases outside the gene matches: 7. The CDR3 runs to 11 residues.

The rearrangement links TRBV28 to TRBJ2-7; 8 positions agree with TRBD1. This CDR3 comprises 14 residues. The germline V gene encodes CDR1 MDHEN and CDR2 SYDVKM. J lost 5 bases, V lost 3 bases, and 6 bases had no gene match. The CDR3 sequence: CASSFSGGGNEQYF. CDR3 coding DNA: TGTGCCAGCAGTTTTTCAGGGGGCGGAAACGAGCAGTACTTC.

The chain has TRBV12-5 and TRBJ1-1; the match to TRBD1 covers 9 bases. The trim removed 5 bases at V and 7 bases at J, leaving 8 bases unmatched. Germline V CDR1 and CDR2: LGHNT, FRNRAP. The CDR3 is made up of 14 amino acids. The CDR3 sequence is CASGPPTGGGEAFF. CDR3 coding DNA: TGTGCTAGTGGTCCCCCGACAGGGGGAGGTGAAGCTTTCTTT.

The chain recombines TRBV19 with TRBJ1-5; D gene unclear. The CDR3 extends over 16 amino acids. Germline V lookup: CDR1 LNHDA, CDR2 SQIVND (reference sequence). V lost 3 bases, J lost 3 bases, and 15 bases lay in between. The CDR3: CASSIGFLGYNQPQHF. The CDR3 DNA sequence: TGTGCCAGTAGTATCGGGTTTTTAGGATACAATCAGCCCCAGCATTTT.